This T cell receptor (beta chain) was observed in a study of tumor and adjacent non-tumor tissue in lung cancer. No cell sorting was done before RNA was extracted from the tissue. With regard to this clonotype: Sequence at one end of the junction differs from germline and may be a read error.

CDR1 is SGHVS, CDR2 FQNEAQ, per germline. CDR3 length: 17 residues. TCRbeta libraries were built with three rounds of nested PCR, modified from ARM-PCR. TCRdb re-called the multiplex PCR reads with MiXCR, one entry per CDR3 protein. The sample records 76,000 or so distinct CDR3 sequences, nearly 70% being singletons. Input material: lung tumor tissue. The TCR was taken from a woman between 65 and 79 years old with non-small cell lung cancer. This chain links TRBV7-8 with TRBJ1-5, with D perhaps TRBD1 (5 bases). CDR3 DNA sequence: TGTGCCAGCAGCTTAGCGCTCTCGACAGAGCTCAATCAGCCCCAGCCTTTT. Protein product: CASSLALSTELNQPQPF.